A single sample gave rise to the 10 T cell receptor beta chains below, sequenced in a study of cytomegalovirus exposure and HLA in healthy donors. Both 60 Vbeta primers and 13 Jbeta primers went into the PCR. Sequencing used immunoSEQ multiplex PCR; TCRdb keeps in-frame clones, though not all of them. The sample has approximately 150,000 clones, roughly 80% seen once; the top ten hold about 7.7%. The sample comprised PBMCs. The receptors were gathered from a woman in her 30s in good health and CMV-seropositive.

This chain connects TRBV9 to TRBJ2-1; TRBD2 is a possible D gene (6 bases). Trimming left V 0 bases short and J 3 bases short, with 7 bases between. Germline CDR1 and CDR2: SGDLS and YYNGEE. This CDR3 spans 14 amino acids. The CDR3 sequence is CASSVGGVYNEQFF. The CDR3, as DNA: TGTGCCAGCAGCGTAGGGGGGGTCTACAATGAGCAGTTCTTC.

The V call is TRBV29-1, the J call TRBJ1-2; D unclear. The germline CDR1 and CDR2 sequences are SQVTM and ANQGSEA. V was pared by 4 bases and J by 4 bases, with 13 bases between. CDR3 length: 13 amino acids. The DNA for the CDR3 is TGCAGCGTTGCGGGGATAGCCATCTATGGCTACACCTTC. Translation gives CSVAGIAIYGYTF.

The chain uses TRBV14 and TRBJ1-1; no reliable D call. Trimming shortened V by 6 bases and J by 1 base, and 12 bases separated the two germline ends. This CDR3 spans 14 amino acids. Germline values: CDR1 SGHDN, CDR2 FVKESK. The CDR3, as DNA: TGTGCCAGCAGTTTTCGGGGATGGAACACTGAAGCTTTCTTT. Its translation is CASSFRGWNTEAFF.

This clone was counted a few times. This chain joins TRBV9 and TRBJ1-2; a weak D match, TRBD1 (5 bases). Germline-derived CDR1 and CDR2 are SGDLS and YYNGEE. The CDR3 totals 14 residues. V shed 0 bases and J shed 4 bases, with 10 bases lying between them. CDR3 sequence (DNA): TGTGCCAGCAGCGTAGGGGGGAGGGGCTATGGCTACACCTTC. Translation gives CASSVGGRGYGYTF.

The J gene is TRBJ1-4, the V gene TRBV7-9, with D perhaps TRBD1 (5 bases). The CDR3 length is 16 residues. The V gene's germline CDR1 is SEHNR and CDR2 FQNEAQ (reference sequence). The V and J ends lost 1 base and 6 bases respectively, with 15 bases between them. For the CDR3, the DNA is TGTGCCAGCAGCTTAGGCCTACAGGTGCCGTATGAAAAACTGTTTTTT. Translated, it gives CASSLGLQVPYEKLFF.

V gene TRBV7-2 combines with J gene TRBJ1-2, with 8 bases that match TRBD1. This CDR3 has 14 residues. The germline V gene encodes CDR1 SGHTA and CDR2 FQGNSA. Trimming removed 5 bases from V and 5 bases from J; junction bases left unmatched: 7. The CDR3: CASSPTTGVYGYTF. The CDR3 nucleotides are TGTGCCAGCAGCCCCACGACAGGGGTATATGGCTACACCTTC.

This chain links TRBV6-5 with TRBJ2-4, with a tentative D call TRBD1 (5 bases). Trimming pared 5 bases from V and 0 bases from J, leaving 11 bases between. Germline lookup yields CDR1 MNHEY and CDR2 SVGAGI. CDR3 size: 15 residues. CDR3 sequence (DNA): TGTGCCAGCAGTCACGGACACACAGCCAAAAACATTCAGTACTTC. Amino acids: CASSHGHTAKNIQYF.

The genes are TRBV27 and TRBJ1-5; tentatively, D is TRBD1 (6 bases). The germline V and J ends were trimmed by 5 bases and 3 bases, with 14 bases remaining between them. The CDR3 sequence is 15 residues long. Germline lookup yields CDR1 MNHEY and CDR2 SMNVEV (reference sequence). The CDR3 DNA sequence: TGTGCCAGCAGTAGGGGGACACATAACAATCAGCCCCAGCATTTT. It translates to CASSRGTHNNQPQHF.

J is TRBJ2-5 and V is TRBV9; TRBD2 matches 9 bases. With V trimmed by 4 bases and J by 4 bases, 14 bases remained unmatched. Looked up from germline, CDR1 is SGDLS and CDR2 is YYNGEE. This CDR3 spans 17 amino acids. Written as DNA, the CDR3 is TGTGCCAGCAGCCCCATGAGTAGCGGGGGAATTAGAGAGACCCAGTACTTC. Encoded protein: CASSPMSSGGIRETQYF.

J is TRBJ2-7 and V is TRBV15, with 8 bases that match TRBD1. V gave up 5 bases and J gave up 0 bases; unmatched junction bases: 6. Looked up from germline, CDR1 is LNHNV and CDR2 is YYDKDF (reference sequence). The CDR3 is 15 residues long. The CDR3 DNA is TGTGCCACCAGCCCCGACAGGGGTCCCTCCTACGAGCAGTACTTC. This translates into CATSPDRGPSYEQYF.